The 20 T cell receptor beta chains in this list originate from one sample, sequenced in a study of diagnostic markers for celiac disease. Each CDR3 protein gets one entry in TCRdb, which reprocessed the reads and gives no DNA. This sample's table reports 5,000 or so distinct CDR3 sequences. The sample comprised either unsorted cells or a sorted T cell fraction (not recorded which). The receptors were gathered from a human donor. This table probably holds off-target reads from a library built for another chain.

The CDR3 is CASRGRLYEKLFF. V usage is TRBV25-1 and J usage is TRBJ1-4. CDR3 length equals 13 residues. The V gene's germline CDR1 is MGHDK and CDR2 SYGVNS.

This clonotype is deemed large by its frequency. The rearrangement uses TRBV4-3 and TRBJ1-3; the D call from TCRdb, TRBD1, cannot be confirmed without DNA. The CDR3 is made up of 17 amino acids. CDR1 LGHNA and CDR2 YSLEER come from the germline V gene. The CDR3 region is CASSQGWQGGSGNTIYF.

According to its frequency, this clonotype is medium-sized. This chain links TRBV11-2 with TRBJ2-5; TCRdb proposes TRBD1, but this gene call is untestable without DNA. This CDR3 is 14 amino acids long. CDR1 SGHAT and CDR2 FQNNGV come from the germline V gene. The CDR3 spells CASGQGASSETQYF.

This chain connects TRBV20-1 to TRBJ1-2; TCRdb picks TRBD1, but there is no DNA to check that call. The germline gives CDR1 DFQATT, CDR2 SNEGSKA (reference sequence). CDR3 size: 14 residues. CDR3 amino acids: CSARVTGARNGYTF.

The chain recombines TRBV9 with TRBJ2-3; no DNA is available, so the TRBD1 call from TCRdb remains unchecked. This CDR3 has 12 residues. Per the germline V gene, CDR1 is SGDLS and CDR2 is YYNGEE. CDR3 protein: CASSAAPDTQYF.

The chain couples TRBV20-1 to TRBJ2-3; TCRdb calls TRBD2, which cannot be checked without DNA. The CDR3 consists of 14 residues. In germline, CDR1 is DFQATT, CDR2 SNEGSKA (reference sequence). CDR3 region: CSASLAVYTDTQYF.

This sequence joins TRBV4-3 and TRBJ2-2; without DNA, the TCRdb call of TRBD1 cannot be checked. Germline CDR1 LGHNA, CDR2 YSLEER. CDR3 length: 15 amino acids. The CDR3 is CASSQYRGGTGELFF.

V is TRBV5-1 and J is TRBJ2-1; TCRdb's D call of TRBD2 is untestable without DNA. There are 16 residues in the CDR3. The germline CDR1 and CDR2 sequences are SGHRS and YFSETQ. CDR3 sequence: CASSEQTSGRHNEQFF.

This clonotype shows up as large by frequency. The chain recombines TRBV7-8 with TRBJ2-7. Germline CDR1 and CDR2: SGHVS and FQNEAQ. This CDR3 has 13 residues. CDR3 sequence: CASSLVWDSEQYF.

According to its frequency, this clonotype is medium-sized. The chain is built from TRBV12-3 or TRBV12-4 and TRBJ2-4; TCRdb names TRBD1, which stays unverified in the absence of DNA. The CDR3 has 16 residues. The chain's CDR3 is CASSLAGDRAKNIQYF.

This clonotype counts as medium-sized (0.01 to 0.1%) by frequency. This chain links TRBV10-3 with TRBJ1-4; TCRdb reports TRBD1, a call that lacks DNA to check it against. There are 15 residues in the CDR3. The germline CDR1 and CDR2 sequences are ENHRY and SYGVKD. The CDR3 sequence is CAISDWIGVNEKLFF.

The rearrangement links TRBV4-1 to TRBJ1-1; absent DNA, TCRdb's TRBD1 call cannot be checked. Germline assignment: CDR1 MGHRA and CDR2 YSYEKL. This CDR3 region has 14 residues. The CDR3 loop reads CASSQYRLNTEAFF.

The V and J genes are TRBV27 and TRBJ1-2; TCRdb proposes TRBD1, but this gene call is untestable without DNA. This CDR3 is 14 amino acids long. Per the germline V gene, CDR1 is MNHEY and CDR2 is SMNVEV (reference sequence). The CDR3 sequence: CASSLSRSGRGYTF.

J is TRBJ2-3 and V is TRBV5-1; TCRdb names TRBD1, which stays unverified in the absence of DNA. Per the germline V gene, CDR1 is SGHRS and CDR2 is YFSETQ. The CDR3 sequence is 15 residues long. This CDR3 is CASSALQGATDTQYF.

V is TRBV5-1 and J is TRBJ1-1; lacking DNA, the TRBD1 call made by TCRdb goes unchecked. This CDR3 contains 16 residues. Germline values: CDR1 SGHRS, CDR2 YFSETQ. This CDR3 is CASSSGDRGPNTEAFF. The full variable domain, rest sourced from reference TRBV5-1 and TRBJ1-1, is KAGVTQTPRYLIKTRGQQVTLSCSPISGHRSVSWYQQTPGQGLQFLFEYFSETQRNKGNFPGRFSGRQFSNSRSEMNVSTLELGDSALYLCASSSGDRGPNTEAFFGQGTRLTVV.

The V gene is TRBV29-1, the J gene TRBJ2-1. The CDR3 covers 11 residues. Germline-derived CDR1 and CDR2 are SQVTM and ANQGSEA. CDR3: CSVDPYNEQFF.

The V and J genes are TRBV30 and TRBJ1-1; TCRdb's D call, TRBD1, is unchecked because there is no DNA. The germline CDR1 and CDR2 sequences are GTSNPN and SVGIG (reference sequence). This CDR3 contains 14 residues. The CDR3 protein is CAWKPHRGFSEAFF. Drawing the rest from reference TRBV30 and TRBJ1-1, the complete variable domain is SQTIHQWPATLVQPVGSPLSLECTVEGTSNPNLYWYRQAAGRGLQLLFYSVGIGQISSEVPQNLSASRPQDRQFILSSKKLLLSDSGFYLCAWKPHRGFSEAFFGQGTRLTVV.

V is TRBV10-3 and J is TRBJ2-1; TCRdb proposes TRBD1, but this gene call is untestable without DNA. CDR1 and CDR2 from the germline V gene are ENHRY and SYGVKD. The CDR3 loop spans 12 amino acids. Here the CDR3 reads CAISPLGNEQFF.

The gene calls are TRBV2 and TRBJ1-2; without DNA, the TCRdb call of TRBD1 cannot be checked. This CDR3 is 14 amino acids long. Germline CDR1 and CDR2: SNHLY and FYNNEI. CDR3 protein: CASSEDQGVYGYTF.

The rearrangement links TRBV5-1 to TRBJ2-2; TCRdb names TRBD2, which stays unverified in the absence of DNA. The CDR3 consists of 15 residues. Germline values: CDR1 SGHRS, CDR2 YFSETQ. CDR3 in amino acids: CASSSARTHTGELFF.